This T cell receptor (beta chain) emerged from a study of blood T cell repertoires in COVID-19. Original handling: Amplification with reference gene primers provided the estimates of nucleated cell counts. Sequencing was performed with immunoSEQ multiplex PCR; in TCRdb, only in-frame clones are kept and a portion is missing. Clonal size and the V and J genes are those of that table, whereas D and trimming came from the DNA. The sample consists of 490,000 or so clones, 88% of them appearing once. V was pared by 5 bases and J by 2 bases, with 7 bases between. The germline V gene has CDR1 LNHDA and CDR2 SQIVND (reference sequence). The CDR3 is 13 amino acids. Those who participated ranged in age from roughly 18 to 89 years and resided in approximately 26 US areas.

The material sequenced was PBMCs or T cells enriched from blood (not recorded which). The sequence derives from a woman between 55 and 75 years old who had recovered from COVID-19. V usage is TRBV19 and J usage is TRBJ1-3, with D uncertain. The chain's CDR3 is CASSRGAGNTIYF. The CDR3 DNA is TGTGCCAGTAGTCGCGGGGCTGGAAACACCATATATTTT.